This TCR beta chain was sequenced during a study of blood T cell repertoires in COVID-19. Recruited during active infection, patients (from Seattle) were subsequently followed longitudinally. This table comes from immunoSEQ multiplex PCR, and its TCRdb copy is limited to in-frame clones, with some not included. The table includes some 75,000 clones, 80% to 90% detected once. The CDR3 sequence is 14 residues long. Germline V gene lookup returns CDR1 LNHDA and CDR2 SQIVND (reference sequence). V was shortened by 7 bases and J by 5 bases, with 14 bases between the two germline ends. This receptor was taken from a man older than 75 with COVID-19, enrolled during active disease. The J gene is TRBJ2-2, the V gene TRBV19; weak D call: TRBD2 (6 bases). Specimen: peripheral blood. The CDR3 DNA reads TGTGCCAGTAACGGGGGAGACATAACCGGGGAGCTGTTTTTT. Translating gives CASNGGDITGELFF.